The rows below give T cell receptor beta chains drawn from one sample of a study of PD-L1 blockade in urothelial cancer. Clones were sequenced by immunoSEQ multiplex PCR, and TCRdb holds only the in-frame ones, with some missing. Of under 55,000 clones listed, roughly four fifths are singletons. The sequenced sample was PBMCs, obtained around atezolizumab (anti-PD-L1) treatment. All receptors derive from a man in his fifties or sixties with urothelial cancer. Each CDR3 is given with its conserved first and last residue. A D gene is named only where the DNA matches it firmly.

d_call,v_call,cdr3_aa
TRBD2,TRBV4-2,CASSQGLLAFDNEQFF
TRBD1,TRBV5-1,CASSLTGGNQPQHF
TRBD2,TRBV7-2,CASSRLAGGLTDTQYF
-,TRBV6-1,CASSEGVGGRETQYF
-,TRBV27,CASSPQAEGETQYF
-,TRBV7-2,CASSSYNQPQHF
TRBD2,TRBV7-2,CASSRGLAGNTGELFF
TRBD1,TRBV11-2,CASSPGTDYEQYF
-,TRBV5-4,CASRSGTKTSETQYF
-,TRBV28,CASSFLGSSPGGAFF
TRBD1,TRBV19,CASSGRTGAVDQPQHF
-,TRBV7-2,CASSQRGGDQPQHF
TRBD2,TRBV7-2,CASRVAGGGSYNEQFF
TRBD1,TRBV5-4,CASSTPGTVLRTDTQYF
TRBD2,TRBV5-1,CASSLGGSGTYNEQFF
TRBD1,TRBV4-1,CASSQAGQGARTGELFF
-,TRBV14,CASSPWGRVQETQYF
TRBD1,TRBV2,CASKGQAVYGYTF
TRBD1,TRBV19,CASSISTGIGEKLFF
TRBD1,TRBV7-9,CASSFSTGVTGNTIYF
TRBD1,TRBV7-9,CASSLPPGQGAYEQYF
TRBD1,TRBV29-1,CSVSTGVSNYGYTF
-,TRBV11-2,CASSLYGSANTGELFF
TRBD1,TRBV4-1,CASSPGAGQGNEKLFF
TRBD1,TRBV7-2,CASSLRTGRQETQYF
-,TRBV2,CASSGENGNSPLHF
TRBD1,TRBV19,CASSADRGSPLHF
-,TRBV5-1,CASSPEVNTIQYF
TRBD1,TRBV28,CASTAGGQGALSYGYTF
-,TRBV28,CASTTRPGMGSYEQYF
-,TRBV28,CASSILDSEETQYF
TRBD1,TRBV19,CASSAVTGAGNQPQHF
-,TRBV14,CASSQGGGKPEAFF
-,TRBV7-8,CASSLNSLTGELFF
-,TRBV6-5,CASRPGRGGSTEAFF
-,TRBV27,CASSRPKGGSYEQYF
-,TRBV6-6,CASSYQGAGADTQYF
TRBD1,TRBV28,CGSKPGQSSYEQYF
TRBD2,TRBV28,CASRPTGLALNEQFF
-,TRBV28,CASIERDTYEQYF
-,TRBV5-4,CASSFRDTQETQYF
TRBD1,TRBV25-1,CASSDRDRGSYEQYF
TRBD2,TRBV11-2,CASSFRRRGGTGELFF